This T cell receptor (beta chain) comes out of a study of low-dose radiotherapy and immunotherapy resistance in tumors. There are many counts of this clonotype. Priming of first-strand cDNA relied on TRAV- and TRBV-specific primers (covering alpha and beta chains). Amplification of TCRs used a constant-region primer and V-primer adapter for 20 PCR cycles. Amplification of the isolated mRNA used in vitro transcription. One entry per CDR3 protein results from TCRdb running MiXCR on the reads. The data hold 45,000 to 75,000 distinct CDR3 sequences, with approximately 25% observed a single time. Time point given: before trial treatment. Administered to the donors were nivolumab, ipilimumab, aspirin, low-dose cyclophosphamide and low-dose radiotherapy. Advanced solid tumors lacking tumor-infiltrating lymphocytes characterized eligible patients. Per germline, CDR1 SGHVS and CDR2 FQNEAQ. CDR3 length: 15 residues. Deletions cut 3 bases from V and 3 bases from J, with 15 bases between.

This sequence was found in a male donor with prostate cancer. Specimen: PBMCs, collected before treatment. The chain joins TRBV7-8 to TRBJ2-7; the D gene could be TRBD1 or TRBD2 (5 bases each). The CDR3 DNA sequence: TGTGCCAGCAGCTTGGACGCCGGGACCAACTACGAGCAGTACTTC. Its translation: CASSLDAGTNYEQYF. Based on the CDR3 plus reference TRBV7-8 and TRBJ2-7, the full variable domain is GAGVSQSPRYKVAKRGQDVALRCDPISGHVSLFWYQQALGQGPEFLTYFQNEAQLDKSGLPSDRFFAERPEGSVSTLKIQRTQQEDSAVYLCASSLDAGTNYEQYFGPGTRLTVT.